This T cell receptor beta chain was documented in a study of identical twins. General study findings and limits: Among monozygotic twins, out-of-frame TCR alpha sharing exceeded what models predicted.

At least ten counts were recorded for this clonotype. Its antigen is unknown. The CDR3 totals 14 residues. Germline trimming cut 1 base from V and 3 bases from J; bases unmatched to any gene: 2. Germline CDR1 is LGHNA and CDR2 is YNFKEQ. Unique molecular identifiers were present on the cDNA, which also gained a universal primer site by template switching. TCRdb ran MiXCR on the 5' RACE reads and lists one entry per CDR3 protein. The data hold 650,000 to 800,000 distinct CDR3 sequences, with over 8.5% observed a single time. The sample was also reused in another study, on yellow fever vaccine responses in identical twins.

The chain uses TRBV4-2 and TRBJ2-7, with 8 nucleotides matching TRBD1. Input material: PBMCs. This sequence was found in a young woman in good health. The CDR3 is CASSQVGTGYEQYF. In DNA form, the CDR3 reads TGTGCCAGCAGCCAAGTCGGGACAGGCTACGAGCAGTACTTC.